This is a list of T cell receptor beta chains from one sample in a study of human T cells and chemical hapten exposure. TCRdb processed the RACE reads anew with MiXCR; each CDR3 protein has one entry. This sample yields a few hundred thousand distinct CDR3 sequences, of which about 6.3% are seen a single time; about 5.4% belongs to the top ten. This specimen was whole blood, taken in connection with sensitization to the hapten diphenylcyclopropenone (DPC). These TCRs come from a young woman with alopecia areata. Some clones in this sample may be carry-over from other donors' samples. Each CDR3 is given with its conserved first and last residue. A D gene is named only where the DNA matches it firmly. Expanded clones are given a class, and other clones once, few, many or no size at all.

TRBJ1-4 | many | TRBV12-3/TRBV12-4 | - | CASSLDGTGKLFF | TGTGCCAGCAGCCTAGACGGCACGGGAAAACTGTTTTTT
TRBJ2-7 | - | TRBV4-3 | TRBD2 | CASSQGSPSGGSYEQYF | TGCGCCAGCAGCCAAGGCAGCCCTAGCGGGGGGTCCTACGAGCAGTACTTC
TRBJ2-1 | - | TRBV12-3/TRBV12-4 | - | CASSPGLPYNEQFF | TGTGCCAGCAGCCCGGGACTGCCCTACAATGAGCAGTTCTTC
TRBJ1-2 | few | TRBV6-2/TRBV6-3 | - | CASSWTSSIVVYTF | TGTGCCAGCAGTTGGACATCAAGTATCGTAGTCTACACCTTC
TRBJ1-6 | few | TRBV6-1 | - | CASSGMDSPLHF | TGTGCCAGCAGTGGTATGGATTCACCCCTCCACTTT
TRBJ2-7 | few | TRBV25-1 | TRBD1 | CASSDRWEYEQYF | TGTGCCAGCTCGGACAGGTGGGAGTACGAGCAGTACTTC
TRBJ2-1 | many | TRBV12-3/TRBV12-4 | TRBD1 | CASSLDPTGVREQFF | TGTGCCAGCAGTTTAGATCCCACAGGGGTCCGGGAGCAGTTCTTC
TRBJ2-5 | - | TRBV6-2/TRBV6-3 | - | CASSYRAAQETQYF | TGTGCCAGCAGTTACAGGGCGGCCCAAGAGACCCAGTACTTC
TRBJ2-1 | few | TRBV28 | - | CASRLDSPLGNEQFF | TGTGCCAGCCGCCTGGACAGCCCCCTGGGGAATGAGCAGTTCTTC
TRBJ1-4 | many | TRBV12-3/TRBV12-4 | - | CASSRQRVGRTNEKLFF | TGTGCCAGCAGCCGCCAGAGGGTAGGGAGGACTAATGAAAAACTGTTTTTT
TRBJ2-7 | - | TRBV11-2 | - | CASSLIRRPYEQYF | TGTGCCAGCAGCTTAATCCGGCGTCCCTACGAGCAGTACTTC
TRBJ1-2 | - | TRBV10-2 | - | CASSESIRGANYGYTF | TGCGCCAGCAGTGAGTCCATCAGGGGAGCTAACTATGGCTACACCTTC
TRBJ2-5 | few | TRBV6-5 | TRBD1 | CASSYSGGTGQETQYF | TGTGCCAGCAGTTACTCCGGCGGGACAGGACAAGAGACCCAGTACTTC
TRBJ1-1 | many | TRBV5-1 | - | CASSSELEAFF | TGCGCCAGCAGCTCGGAATTGGAAGCTTTCTTT
TRBJ2-7 | many | TRBV18 | - | CASSPDWGAEQYF | TGTGCCAGCTCACCAGATTGGGGGGCCGAGCAGTACTTC
TRBJ2-7 | few | TRBV5-5 | - | CASSVGVSRSYEQYF | TGTGCCAGCAGCGTAGGGGTGTCGCGATCCTACGAGCAGTACTTC
TRBJ1-2 | few | TRBV12-3/TRBV12-4 | - | CASTRGEGRNGYTF | TGTGCCAGCACCCGCGGGGAGGGCCGGAATGGCTACACCTTC
TRBJ2-7 | - | TRBV20-1 | TRBD2 | CSARVVRAGEQYF | TGCAGTGCTAGAGTGGTACGAGCGGGGGAGCAGTACTTC
TRBJ2-1 | - | TRBV29-1 | - | CSVEYKVLVYNEQFF | TGCAGCGTTGAGTATAAGGTCTTGGTCTACAATGAGCAGTTCTTC
TRBJ1-3 | many | TRBV5-1 | TRBD1 | CASSPTGVGNTIYF | TGCGCCAGCAGCCCGACAGGGGTAGGAAACACCATATATTTT
TRBJ2-6 | - | TRBV6-5 | - | CASSPNHGFSGANVLTF | TGTGCCAGCAGTCCAAACCACGGTTTCTCTGGGGCCAACGTCCTGACTTTC
TRBJ1-4 | many | TRBV28 | - | CASSLAGYEKLFF | TGTGCCAGCAGTTTGGCAGGGTACGAAAAACTGTTTTTT
TRBJ2-5 | many | TRBV29-1 | - | CSLRGKERETQYF | TGCAGCCTCCGGGGCAAAGAGCGGGAGACCCAGTACTTC
TRBJ2-3 | few | TRBV12-3/TRBV12-4 | - | CASSSDTRDLTDTQYF | TGTGCCAGCAGTTCTGATACGCGGGACCTCACAGATACGCAGTATTTT
TRBJ2-2 | many | TRBV29-1 | - | CSVDSDRNTGELFF | TGCAGCGTTGACTCGGACAGAAACACCGGGGAGCTGTTTTTT
TRBJ2-3 | - | TRBV7-9 | - | CASSQRQESHTQYF | TGTGCCAGCAGCCAAAGACAGGAGAGTCATACGCAGTATTTT
TRBJ2-7 | - | TRBV27 | - | CASSSGQHPHDEQYF | TGTGCCAGCAGTTCCGGACAGCACCCCCACGACGAGCAGTACTTC
TRBJ2-7 | few | TRBV5-1 | - | CASSATGESEQYF | TGCGCCAGCAGCGCGACAGGAGAGTCCGAGCAGTACTTC
TRBJ2-7 | - | TRBV5-4 | - | CASSFDRGREQYF | TGTGCCAGCAGCTTCGACCGGGGTCGCGAGCAGTACTTC
TRBJ1-2 | few | TRBV12-3/TRBV12-4 | - | CASSLAGQGLRSTF | TGTGCCAGCAGTTTAGCAGGGCAGGGGTTGAGGAGCACCTTC
TRBJ2-2 | few | TRBV29-1 | - | CSVKPDGNTGELFF | TGCAGCGTTAAACCGGACGGAAACACCGGGGAGCTGTTTTTT
TRBJ2-1 | - | TRBV29-1 | - | CSVEALADGNEQFF | TGCAGCGTTGAGGCACTAGCTGACGGCAATGAGCAGTTCTTC
TRBJ2-1 | - | TRBV29-1 | TRBD1 | CSVGQFIDNEQFF | TGCAGCGTGGGACAGTTTATCGACAATGAGCAGTTCTTC
TRBJ1-2 | - | TRBV10-3 | - | CAISESVQETNYGYTF | TGTGCCATCAGTGAGTCGGTACAAGAAACTAACTATGGCTACACCTTC
TRBJ1-2 | - | TRBV5-1 | - | CASSLAHRSGVYGYTF | TGCGCCAGCAGCTTGGCCCACAGGTCTGGGGTCTATGGCTACACCTTC
TRBJ2-3 | many | TRBV24-1 | TRBD2 | CATSDSFPGGPTDTQYF | TGTGCCACCAGTGATTCCTTTCCGGGGGGGCCGACAGATACGCAGTATTTT
TRBJ1-6 | few | TRBV27 | - | CASSTLQDGPSPLHF | TGTGCCAGCAGCACACTACAGGACGGTCCTTCACCCCTCCACTTT
TRBJ1-6 | - | TRBV5-1 | TRBD1 | CASSLMDRGVGSYNSPLHF | TGCGCCAGCAGCTTGATGGACAGGGGGGTCGGCTCCTATAATTCACCCCTCCACTTT
TRBJ2-3 | few | TRBV10-3 | TRBD1 | CAIVDRGKTDTQYF | TGTGCCATCGTAGACAGGGGCAAAACAGATACGCAGTATTTT
TRBJ1-1 | - | TRBV27 | - | CASSPTQDGTSNTEAFF | TGTGCCAGCAGTCCTACCCAGGACGGAACCTCAAACACTGAAGCTTTCTTT
TRBJ1-4 | - | TRBV29-1 | - | CSAVNVLSELFF | TGCAGCGCCGTAAACGTCCTATCGGAACTGTTTTTT
TRBJ2-5 | - | TRBV12-5 | TRBD2 | CASGPKTSGVQETQYF | TGTGCTAGTGGACCCAAGACTAGCGGGGTCCAAGAGACCCAGTACTTC
TRBJ2-2 | many | TRBV18 | - | CASSPPSAGPTQTGELFF | TGTGCCAGCTCACCCCCCTCCGCGGGTCCAACGCAGACCGGGGAGCTGTTTTTT
TRBJ2-7 | - | TRBV12-3/TRBV12-4 | - | CASSLTVAAYEQYF | TGTGCCAGCAGTTTAACCGTTGCGGCCTACGAGCAGTACTTC
TRBJ2-4 | few | TRBV11-3 | - | CASSYGRGALPNIQYF | TGTGCCAGCAGCTATGGACGAGGTGCATTGCCAAACATTCAGTACTTC
TRBJ2-3 | few | TRBV4-3 | - | CASSQELYFGIGRGQEDTQYF | TGCGCCAGCAGCCAAGAACTATATTTCGGAATCGGCAGGGGTCAGGAGGATACGCAGTATTTT
TRBJ1-3 | - | TRBV23-1 | - | CASIGRLTIYF | TGCGCCAGCATCGGGAGACTCACCATATATTTT
TRBJ1-5 | - | TRBV19 | - | CASSTGYGNQPQHF | TGTGCCAGTAGTACAGGGTACGGCAATCAGCCCCAGCATTTT
TRBJ2-5 | few | TRBV6-4 | - | CASSDSPGEKETQYF | TGTGCCAGCAGTGATTCGCCTGGCGAAAAAGAGACCCAGTACTTC
TRBJ1-2 | many | TRBV5-6 | TRBD1 | CASGTGYGYTF | TGTGCCAGCGGGACAGGCTATGGCTACACCTTC
TRBJ1-3 | few | TRBV7-2 | TRBD1 | CASSFPGQGGFSGNTIYF | TGTGCCAGCAGCTTCCCGGGACAGGGGGGCTTCTCTGGAAACACCATATATTTT
TRBJ2-2 | few | TRBV3-1 | - | CASGWTMNTGELFF | TGTGCCAGCGGCTGGACTATGAACACCGGGGAGCTGTTTTTT
TRBJ1-1 | few | TRBV14 | - | CASSQDLSLGAFF | TGTGCCAGCAGCCAAGATCTTTCCCTGGGGGCTTTCTTT
TRBJ1-1 | once | TRBV6-1 | - | CASRKEPVTEAFF | TGTGCCAGCAGGAAGGAGCCGGTCACTGAAGCTTTCTTT
TRBJ2-3 | many | TRBV7-2 | - | CASSLTSDTQYF | TGTGCCAGCAGCTTAACGAGTGATACGCAGTATTTT